This TCR beta chain stems from a study of T cells in Graves' hyperthyroidism and ophthalmopathy. Trimming cost V 6 bases and J 3 bases, with 12 bases left between them. The germline V gene encodes CDR1 MNHEY and CDR2 SMNVEV (reference sequence). This CDR3 is 13 amino acids long. RNA transcripts served as the template for amplifying TCR beta CDR3 regions. First-round RT-PCR of the TCR CDR3 relied on the HTBI primer set. Each CDR3 protein gets one entry after TCRdb re-called the multiplex PCR reads with MiXCR. The top ten clones hold roughly 3% of a sample with some 580,000 distinct CDR3 sequences, more than 15% of them seen once.

The sequence came from a woman in her 40s with Graves' ophthalmopathy. Source material: blood. The chain employs TRBV27 and TRBJ2-7; tentatively, D is TRBD1 or TRBD2 (5 bases each). DNA for the CDR3: TGTGCCAGCAGCCCCGGGGCCAACTACGAGCAGTACTTC. As protein: CASSPGANYEQYF.